This T cell receptor beta chain was captured in a study of T cell clonality in common variable immunodeficiency. Findings of the study overall: CVID patient heterogeneity limited repertoire-clinical complication correlations. Reportedly, TCR beta sequences from common variable immunodeficiency showed fewer deletions and N-nucleotide insertions.

Assay used: immunoSEQ multiplex PCR; TCRdb lists only in-frame clones, some missing. There are 25,000 to 35,000 clones in the sample, none observed a single time. With 3 bases removed from V and 1 base from J, the gap between germline ends came to 12 bases. The CDR3 is made up of 15 amino acids. Germline lookup yields CDR1 SGHTA and CDR2 FQGNSA. Donors gave about 5 to 8 ml heparinized peripheral whole blood. This clone appeared a few times. Its specificity is unknown. The CDR3 is cut off 3 residues early in the read; its end comes from the germline J gene. The sample was peripheral blood mononuclear cells. This chain links TRBV7-2 with TRBJ1-2, with D unclear. The clonotype originates from a human donor with common variable immunodeficiency. The CDR3 is CASSLSGNVNYGYTF. CDR3 bases read: TGTGCCAGCAGCTTGAGCGGCAATGTTAACTATGGC.